A single sample is the source of the 2 T cell receptor beta chains below, sequenced in a study of T-cell memory formation after mild COVID-19. TCRdb re-called the 5' RACE reads through MiXCR, storing one row per CDR3 protein. The repertoire includes fewer than 300,000 distinct CDR3 sequences, over 15% of them detected once, and 23% sits in the top ten. The source material was PBMCs or a T cell subset sorted from them (not recorded which). Receptors were obtained from a man aged 18 to 30 who had mild COVID-19 (a few samples of this study predate the infection). Cell type and time point are not known.

This clonotype was found a few times. CDR3 coding DNA: TGTGCCAGCAGTTACTCTGGGGGGCGGAATGAGCAGTTCTTC. Residues: CASSYSGGRNEQFF. The chain links TRBV6-5 to TRBJ2-1; D is tentatively TRBD1 or TRBD2 (6 bases each). From germline, CDR1 is MNHEY and CDR2 SVGAGI. Trimming pared 0 bases from V and 7 bases from J, leaving 10 bases between. This CDR3 has 14 amino acids.

This clonotype occurred many times. This chain joins TRBV29-1 and TRBJ1-1; possibly TRBD1 for D (5 bases). Germline assignment: CDR1 SQVTM and CDR2 ANQGSEA. The CDR3 consists of 13 residues. With 3 bases removed from V and 0 bases from J, the gap between germline ends came to 8 bases. The CDR3 bases are TGCAGCGTTGACAGGGCCATGAACACTGAAGCTTTCTTT. Translating gives CSVDRAMNTEAFF.